The 19 T cell receptor beta chains listed next were all sequenced from one sample in a study of T cells after yellow fever vaccination. MiXCR, applied by TCRdb to the 5' RACE reads, yields one record per CDR3 protein. The sample has some 320,000 distinct CDR3 sequences, 8.5% to 10% seen once. Sequences were derived from PBMCs, sampled on the day of the first yellow fever vaccination. The source of these receptors is a man younger than 35 who received the YFV17D yellow fever vaccine.

This clonotype was counted ten times or more. This chain uses TRBV7-9 with TRBJ2-2; the match to TRBD2 covers 14 bases. There are 17 residues in the CDR3. CDR1 is SEHNR, CDR2 FQNEAQ, per germline (reference sequence). V shed 5 bases and J 3 bases; nucleotides not matched to a gene: 5. CDR3 loop: CASSRGLAGGYTGELFF. DNA of the CDR3: TGTGCCAGCAGCCGCGGACTAGCGGGGGGCTACACCGGGGAGCTGTTTTTT.

V usage is TRBV15 and J usage is TRBJ2-7, with D tentatively TRBD1 or TRBD2 (5 bases each). Deletions cut 4 bases from V and 2 bases from J, with 15 bases between. CDR1 LNHNV and CDR2 YYDKDF come from the germline V gene (reference sequence). The CDR3 is 15 residues long. The CDR3 protein is CATSTGRLPTYEQYF. The CDR3 DNA sequence: TGTGCCACCAGCACGGGACGGCTCCCTACCTACGAGCAGTACTTC.

This chain uses TRBV4-1 with TRBJ1-1; D gene ambiguous. Germline loops: CDR1 MGHRA, CDR2 YSYEKL. Trimming took 9 bases from V and 1 from J, leaving 12 bases between them. The CDR3 runs to 13 residues. The CDR3 reads CASRSGGNTEAFF. CDR3 DNA: TGCGCCAGTCGGTCCGGAGGGAACACTGAAGCTTTCTTT.

At least ten counts were recorded for this clonotype. The chain carries TRBV10-3 and TRBJ1-2; unclear D gene. Germline lookup yields CDR1 ENHRY and CDR2 SYGVKD. The V end was cut by 2 bases, the J end by 0 bases, with 10 bases between. This CDR3 has 15 residues. CDR3 coding DNA: TGTGCCATCAGTGAGGGCGGTCCGACTAACTATGGCTACACCTTC. It yields the protein CAISEGGPTNYGYTF.

This clonotype was counted between two and nine times. V usage is TRBV7-2 and J usage is TRBJ1-5, with D perhaps matching TRBD1 (6 bases). From germline, CDR1 is SGHTA and CDR2 FQGNSA. CDR3 length equals 15 residues. V was clipped by 3 bases and J by 3 bases, with 12 bases between them. The DNA for the CDR3 is TGTGCCAGCAGCTTCGGGGGGCTGGCCAATCAGCCCCAGCATTTT. Amino acids: CASSFGGLANQPQHF.

This clonotype was recorded a few times. The rearrangement links TRBV5-4 to TRBJ2-1, with 11 bases that match TRBD2. CDR1 SGHNT and CDR2 YYREEE come from the germline V gene (reference sequence). Trimming cost V 0 bases and J 8 bases; bases outside gene matches: 10. This CDR3 region has 17 residues. CDR3 sequence: CASSLGGLAGGPHEQFF. CDR3 nucleotides: TGTGCCAGCAGCTTGGGGGGGCTAGCGGGGGGACCGCATGAGCAGTTCTTC.

The chain combines TRBV4-1 with TRBJ2-5; D is perhaps TRBD1 or TRBD2 (5 bases each). This CDR3 is 13 amino acids long. Germline V gene lookup returns CDR1 MGHRA and CDR2 YSYEKL. V was trimmed by 3 bases and J by 4 bases, leaving 9 bases between them. CDR3 coding DNA: TGCGCCAGCAGCCACATTGGGGGAGAGACCCAGTACTTC. Residues: CASSHIGGETQYF.

This rearrangement joins TRBV5-5 to TRBJ1-5, with D possibly being TRBD1 (5 bases). Trimming stripped 7 bases from V and 5 bases from J, with 16 bases between. This CDR3 has 14 amino acids. Germline V gene data show CDR1 as SGHKS and CDR2 as YYEKEE (reference sequence). CDR3 nucleotide sequence: TGTGCCAGCCAAGAAGGGCTGGGGGATCAGCCCCAGCATTTT. Encoded protein: CASQEGLGDQPQHF.

This clonotype was recorded a few times. The rearrangement joins TRBV5-1 to TRBJ1-3, with D hard to call. The CDR3 totals 13 residues. Germline CDR1 is SGHRS and CDR2 is YFSETQ. V lost 4 bases and J 4 bases, leaving 9 bases between the germline ends. CDR3 amino acids: CASSHDGGNTIYF. CDR3 sequence (DNA): TGCGCCAGCAGCCACGATGGAGGAAACACCATATATTTT.

This clonotype has just a few counts. The chain combines TRBV7-6 with TRBJ1-6; 8 bases map to TRBD1. Trimming removed 6 bases from V and 7 bases from J; junction bases left unmatched: 5. Looked up from germline, CDR1 is SGHVS and CDR2 is FNYEAQ. This CDR3 region has 14 residues. The CDR3 sequence: CASREGQDNSPLHF. The CDR3 DNA follows: TGTGCCAGCAGGGAGGGACAGGACAATTCACCCCTCCACTTT.

The genes are TRBV15 and TRBJ2-1, with a weak D call TRBD1 (5 bases). The CDR3 consists of 14 residues. Germline-derived CDR1 and CDR2 are LNHNV and YYDKDF (reference sequence). V was clipped by 6 bases and J by 6 bases, with 15 bases between them. CDR3 nucleotides: TGTGCCACCAGGCAAATACAGGTCGGCAATGAGCAGTTCTTC. Translated: CATRQIQVGNEQFF.

This clonotype was counted only a few times. J is TRBJ2-3 and V is TRBV25-1; TRBD2 is a possible D gene (6 bases). The V end lost 4 bases, the J end lost 7 bases, and 18 bases lay between the germline ends. The CDR3 has 15 residues. Germline assignment: CDR1 MGHDK and CDR2 SYGVNS. CDR3 residues: CASSAPGWGLNTQYF. CDR3 DNA sequence: TGTGCCAGCAGTGCACCAGGGTGGGGACTCAATACGCAGTATTTT.

This clonotype has only a few counts. The chain's CDR3 is CASSVRGGASSYEQYF. As DNA, the CDR3 is TGTGCCAGCAGCGTTCGGGGAGGGGCGAGCTCCTACGAGCAGTACTTC. The chain joins TRBV7-3 to TRBJ2-7, with TRBD2 identical over 7 bases. In germline, CDR1 is SGHTA, CDR2 FQGTGA. The CDR3 sequence is 16 residues long. The V and J ends lost 5 bases and 0 bases, in that order; junction bases with no gene match: 10.

The DNA of the CDR3 is TGTGCCAGCAGCTTAAATCAGGGTAGGCATGGCTACACCTTC. Its protein product is CASSLNQGRHGYTF. The V gene is TRBV7-6, the J gene TRBJ1-2; TRBD1 is a possible D gene (5 bases). With 2 bases removed from V and 6 bases from J, the gap between germline ends came to 13 bases. The CDR3 consists of 14 residues. The germline gives CDR1 SGHVS, CDR2 FNYEAQ. Looking up the rest from reference TRBV7-6 and TRBJ1-2 gives the full variable domain: GAGVSQSPRYKVTKRGQDVALRCDPISGHVSLYWYRQALGQGPEFLTYFNYEAQQDKSGLPNDRFSAERPEGSISTLTIQRTEQRDSAMYRCASSLNQGRHGYTFGSGTRLTVV.

This clonotype has just a few counts. The chain links TRBV5-1 to TRBJ2-3; D perhaps matches TRBD2 (6 bases). V dropped 2 bases and J dropped 0 bases, with 10 bases sitting between them. The CDR3 loop spans 15 amino acids. Germline loops: CDR1 SGHRS, CDR2 YFSETQ. CDR3 amino acids: CASSFSGRSTDTQYF. The DNA for the CDR3 is TGCGCCAGCAGCTTCAGCGGGCGTAGCACAGATACGCAGTATTTT.

V gene TRBV5-5 combines with J gene TRBJ2-2; D gene ambiguous. From germline, CDR1 is SGHKS and CDR2 YYEKEE (reference sequence). The CDR3 runs 12 residues. Trimming shortened V by 5 bases and J by 2 bases, and 4 bases separated the two germline ends. CDR3: CASRFNTGELFF. The DNA for the CDR3 is TGTGCCAGCAGGTTCAACACCGGGGAGCTGTTTTTT.

The table lists this clonotype with many counts. J is TRBJ2-1 and V is TRBV14; D assignment may be TRBD1 or TRBD2 (6 bases each). Trimming shortened V by 4 bases and J by 0 bases, and 16 bases separated the two germline ends. In germline, CDR1 is SGHDN, CDR2 FVKESK. This CDR3 has 17 amino acids. CDR3 in amino acids: CASSPKGGLSSYNEQFF. The CDR3 DNA reads as TGTGCCAGCAGCCCCAAGGGGGGATTAAGCTCCTACAATGAGCAGTTCTTC. The whole variable domain, remainder taken from reference TRBV14 and TRBJ2-1, is EAGVTQFPSHSVIEKGQTVTLRCDPISGHDNLYWYRRVMGKEIKFLLHFVKESKQDESGMPNNRFLAERTGGTYSTLKVQPAELEDSGVYFCASSPKGGLSSYNEQFFGPGTRLTVL.

This clonotype showed up just a few times. The CDR3 sequence is CASSYSPTGHEKLFF. DNA for the CDR3: TGTGCCAGCAGTTACTCGCCGACAGGCCATGAAAAACTGTTTTTT. The chain employs TRBV6-5 and TRBJ1-4; tentatively, D is TRBD1 (6 bases). CDR1 is MNHEY, CDR2 SVGAGI, per germline. Trimming stripped 0 bases from V and 6 bases from J, with 11 bases between. The CDR3 covers 15 residues.

There are a few counts of this clonotype. CDR3 in amino acids: CASTLVVGQGRYGYTF. The CDR3 coding sequence is TGTGCCAGCACCCTGGTTGTGGGACAGGGGAGGTACGGCTACACCTTC. The chain carries TRBV7-9 and TRBJ1-2; 10 nucleotides align to TRBD1. CDR3 length equals 16 residues. The V gene end was trimmed by 7 bases and the J gene end by 8 bases; junction bases not matched to a gene: 16. Germline loops: CDR1 SEHNR, CDR2 FQNEAQ (reference sequence).